This TCR beta chain derives from a study of cytomegalovirus exposure and HLA in healthy donors. V was pared by 6 bases and J by 4 bases, with 17 bases between. There are 15 residues in the CDR3. Germline values: CDR1 SNHLY, CDR2 FYNNEI. The method was immunoSEQ multiplex PCR; TCRdb's version includes in-frame clones alone and lacks a portion of them. The repertoire holds 120,000 to 150,000 clones, with 85% to 90% as singletons. Sequenced sample: PBMCs. The TCR sequence derives from a man younger than 30 in good health and CMV-seropositive. The genes are TRBV2 and TRBJ2-3; D may be TRBD1 (6 bases). The CDR3 loop is CASRVGQGTSDTQYF. CDR3 coding DNA: TGTGCCAGCAGGGTAGGTCAGGGGACGTCAGATACGCAGTATTTT.